The next 11 T cell receptor beta chains were all read from a single sample in a study of T cells in Graves' hyperthyroidism and ophthalmopathy. Amplification yielded TCR beta CDR3 regions, with RNA transcripts as the source. Using the HTBI primer set, a first-round RT-PCR was run on the TCR CDR3. Via MiXCR, TCRdb re-called the multiplex PCR reads, giving one row per CDR3 protein. The data show roughly 500,000 distinct CDR3 sequences, about 14% seen once. Sequenced: blood. All receptors derive from a woman aged 25 to 39 with Graves' hyperthyroidism that later progressed to Graves' ophthalmopathy.

This clonotype showed up many times. J is TRBJ1-3 and V is TRBV19; 7 nucleotides agree with TRBD1. The V gene's germline CDR1 is LNHDA and CDR2 SQIVND (reference sequence). Unmatched junction bases numbered 8, after V lost 6 bases and J lost 0 bases. The CDR3 is 16 residues long. Written as DNA, the CDR3 is TGTGCCAGTAGCCAAGGGACAGCGTTCTCTGGAAACACCATATATTTT. This translates into CASSQGTAFSGNTIYF. Combining the CDR3 with reference TRBV19 and TRBJ1-3 gives the whole variable domain DGGITQSPKYLFRKEGQNVTLSCEQNLNHDAMYWYRQDPGQGLRLIYYSQIVNDFQKGDIAEGYSVSREKKESFPLTVTSAQKNPTAFYLCASSQGTAFSGNTIYFGEGSWLTVV.

This clonotype turned up a few times. The chain is built from TRBV20-1 and TRBJ1-5; no reliable D call. The CDR3 totals 16 residues. In germline, CDR1 is DFQATT, CDR2 SNEGSKA (reference sequence). The germline V and J ends were trimmed by 0 bases and 0 bases, with 12 bases remaining between them. Here the CDR3 DNA reads TGCAGTGCTAGAGATGGGCGGGTCGATAGCAATCAGCCCCAGCATTTT. Protein: CSARDGRVDSNQPQHF.

Ten or more counts support this clonotype. This chain connects TRBV11-2 to TRBJ1-1, with a tentative D call TRBD1 (5 bases). The CDR3 covers 16 residues. The V and J ends lost 1 base and 0 bases respectively, with 12 bases between them. Germline V gives CDR1 SGHAT, CDR2 FQNNGV. Here the CDR3 reads CASSLVLWGMNTEAFF. The CDR3 nucleotides are TGTGCCAGCAGCTTAGTTCTCTGGGGCATGAACACTGAAGCTTTCTTT. Full variable domain (remainder filled in from reference TRBV11-2 and TRBJ1-1): EAGVAQSPRYKIIEKRQSVAFWCNPISGHATLYWYQQILGQGPKLLIQFQNNGVVDDSQLPKDRFSAERLKGVDSTLKIQPAKLEDSAVYLCASSLVLWGMNTEAFFGQGTRLTVV.

V usage is TRBV7-2 and J usage is TRBJ1-3, with 9 bases that match TRBD1. The V gene end was trimmed by 5 bases and the J gene end by 2 bases; junction bases not matched to a gene: 10. The CDR3 is 17 amino acids. CDR1 and CDR2 (germline): SGHTA, FQGNSA. CDR3 sequence: CASSRMTGGKTGNTIYF. The CDR3 DNA reads TGTGCCAGCAGCCGAATGACAGGGGGGAAAACTGGAAACACCATATATTTT.

This clonotype was found many times. The V call is TRBV5-1, the J call TRBJ2-1; the match to TRBD2 covers 14 bases. V gave up 5 bases and J gave up 9 bases; unmatched junction bases: 1. The CDR3 runs to 13 residues. CDR1 SGHRS and CDR2 YFSETQ come from the germline V gene. This chain's CDR3 is CASRTSGRVEQFF. The CDR3 DNA reads TGCGCCAGCAGGACTAGCGGGAGGGTTGAGCAGTTCTTC.

A remark on this clonotype: At one end the junction does not follow the germline gene, possibly because of a read error. The J gene is TRBJ1-6, the V gene TRBV20-1; D unresolved. CDR3 length: 14 residues. Germline CDR1 reads DFQATT; CDR2 reads SNEGSKA (reference sequence). CDR3 DNA sequence: TGCGGTGCCCCAGCGAATACCTATAATTCACCCCTCCACTTT. This translates into CGAPANTYNSPLHF.

This clonotype was found many times. The chain couples TRBV28 to TRBJ2-1, with 7 bases that match TRBD2. The CDR3 is 15 amino acids. V shed 2 bases, J shed 2 bases, and the junction held 3 bases outside the gene matches. CDR1 MDHEN and CDR2 SYDVKM come from the germline V gene. The CDR3 region has the DNA TGTGCCAGCAGTTTAGGGGGGGTTGCCTACAATGAGCAGTTCTTC. Protein product: CASSLGGVAYNEQFF.

This clonotype appeared a few times. One junction end does not reproduce the germline sequence, and a read error may be involved. The chain combines TRBV27 with TRBJ1-5; 10 bases map to TRBD1. The CDR3 covers 13 residues. Germline V CDR1 and CDR2: MNHEY, SMNVEV (reference sequence). The CDR3 protein is CASSTGGKQPQHF. The CDR3 region has the DNA TGTGCCAGTTCGACAGGGGGCAAACAGCCCCAGCATTTT.

This clonotype was seen at least ten times. J is TRBJ1-1 and V is TRBV10-3; D remains unclear. CDR1 is ENHRY, CDR2 SYGVKD, per germline. Trimming stripped 3 bases from V and 7 bases from J, with 12 bases between. The CDR3 spans 13 residues. The CDR3 DNA is TGTGCCATCAGTGACGCGGGCCCGCGTGAAGCTTTCTTT. Translation: CAISDAGPREAFF.

This clonotype has just a few counts. The chain uses TRBV6-1 and TRBJ2-3; D may be TRBD1 (6 bases). Germline V gene lookup returns CDR1 MNHNS and CDR2 SASEGT. The CDR3 is 13 amino acids. Trimming pared 7 bases from V and 5 bases from J, leaving 13 bases between. The CDR3 protein is CASKSQGKDTQYF. The CDR3 bases are TGTGCCAGCAAGTCCCAGGGGAAAGATACGCAGTATTTT.

This clonotype occurred many times. This rearrangement joins TRBV5-6 to TRBJ1-1, with D possibly being TRBD1 (6 bases). The V and J ends lost 0 bases and 7 bases respectively, with 13 bases between them. CDR3 length equals 14 residues. CDR1 and CDR2 from the germline V gene are SGHDT and YYEEEE. As DNA, the CDR3 is TGTGCCAGCAGCTTGGAACGGGGGGCAATTGAAGCTTTCTTT. It yields the protein CASSLERGAIEAFF.